Here is one T cell receptor beta chain with its context. The sample is drawn from a study of shared clonotypes between healthy human individuals. Terminally differentiated effector memory CD45RA+ cells were left out of the naive CD8 fraction, which was CD45RO-negative and positively selected for CCR7. Data came from immunoSEQ multiplex PCR; TCRdb stores just in-frame clones and leaves some out. This table has around 1.9 million clones, roughly 91% appearing once. V lost 6 bases to trimming and J lost 4 bases, with 13 bases between them. This CDR3 is 14 amino acids long. CDR1 MNHEY and CDR2 SMNVEV come from the germline V gene (reference sequence).

Sequenced material: naive CD8+ T cells from PBMCs. This sequence joins TRBV27 and TRBJ1-5; TRBD1 might be the D (5 bases). The receptor comes from a man aged 18 to 29 in good health. Some clones in this sample may be carry-over from other donors' samples. The CDR3 DNA reads TGTGCCAGCAGCACGGGACGGAGTAATCAGCCCCAGCATTTT. Translated, it gives CASSTGRSNQPQHF.